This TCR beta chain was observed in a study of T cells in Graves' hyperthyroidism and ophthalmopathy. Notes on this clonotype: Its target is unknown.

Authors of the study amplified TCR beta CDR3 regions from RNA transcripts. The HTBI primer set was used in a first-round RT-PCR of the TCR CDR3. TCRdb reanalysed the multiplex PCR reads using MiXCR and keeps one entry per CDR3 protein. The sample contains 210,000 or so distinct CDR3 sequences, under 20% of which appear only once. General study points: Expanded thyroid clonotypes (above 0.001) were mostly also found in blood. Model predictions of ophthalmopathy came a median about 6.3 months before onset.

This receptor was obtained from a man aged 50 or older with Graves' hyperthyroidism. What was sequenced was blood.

As DNA, the CDR3 is TGTGCCAGCAGCTCAAGAGGACTAGCGGCCGGGGAGCTGTTTTTT. Amino acids: CASSSRGLAAGELFF. The chain employs TRBV7-2 and TRBJ2-2; 10 bases map to TRBD2. Trimming took 4 bases from V and 6 from J; bases not matched to a gene: 5. The CDR3 runs to 15 residues. Germline V gene data show CDR1 as SGHTA and CDR2 as FQGNSA.